A selection of T cell receptor beta chains follows, all from one sample in a study of blood T cell repertoires in COVID-19. TCRdb keeps only in-frame clones here, not all; method: immunoSEQ multiplex PCR. Of some 120,000 clones in the sample, around 83% were seen once. Material for sequencing was peripheral blood. The source is a man aged 60 to 69 with acute or convalescent COVID-19. The CDR3 runs from the conserved cysteine through the conserved F or W. The D gene is left open where the match is weak. The listing skips clone size in some rows; elsewhere it reads once, few, many or a size class.

>NA|TRBJ2-3|TRBV6-5|NA
TGTGCAACGAAACAAAATCCAGATACGCAGTATTTT
CATKQNPDTQYF
>TRBD2|TRBJ2-1|TRBV5-4|NA
TGTGCCAGCAGCTTGGGACTAGCCTGGGACAATGAGCAGTTCTTC
CASSLGLAWDNEQFF
>NA|TRBJ2-1|TRBV7-9|NA
TGTGCCAGCAGCTTACCGAAGGGGCAGGCCCAAAACAATGAGCAGTTCTTC
CASSLPKGQAQNNEQFF
>NA|TRBJ1-3|TRBV30|NA
TGTGCCTGGGGGATAGCTTATGGAAACACCATATATTTT
CAWGIAYGNTIYF
>TRBD1|TRBJ2-7|TRBV11-2|NA
TGTGCCAGCCGCCTTTCTGCAGGGGGCTACGAGCAGTACTTC
CASRLSAGGYEQYF
>NA|TRBJ1-3|TRBV30|NA
TGTGCCTGGGGGCAGGGCTCTGGAAACACCATATATTTT
CAWGQGSGNTIYF
>TRBD2|TRBJ2-5|TRBV9|NA
TGTGCCAGCAGCGTAGCTGGGACTAGCGAGGAGACCCAGTACTTC
CASSVAGTSEETQYF
>TRBD2|TRBJ2-3|TRBV7-3|once
TGTGCCAGCAGTACGGGACTAGCGGGCACAGATACGCAGTATTTT
CASSTGLAGTDTQYF
>TRBD2|TRBJ2-7|TRBV28|NA
TGTGCCAGCAGCACGGGGGGGAGGACCTACGAGCAGTACTTC
CASSTGGRTYEQYF
>TRBD1|TRBJ1-6|TRBV11-2|NA
TGTGCCAGCAGCTTAAACTCGGTCAGGGGGGATTCACCCCTCCACTTT
CASSLNSVRGDSPLHF
>TRBD1|TRBJ1-4|TRBV15|NA
TGTGCCACCAGCTTACGGACAGGCCCTAATGAAAAACTGTTTTTT
CATSLRTGPNEKLFF
>TRBD2|TRBJ2-1|TRBV6-5|NA
TGTGCCAGCAGTTACGGGACTAGCGGGAGCAATGAGCAGTTCTTC
CASSYGTSGSNEQFF
>NA|TRBJ1-3|TRBV12-3/TRBV12-4|NA
TGTGCCAGCACCATTCAGGGAAACACCATATATTTT
CASTIQGNTIYF
>NA|TRBJ1-2|TRBV14|NA
TGTGCCAGCAGCCAAGATAACACAGCTAACTATGGCTACACCTTC
CASSQDNTANYGYTF
>NA|TRBJ2-2|TRBV7-2|NA
TGTGCCAGCAGCTCGCTAGTAACCATCGGGGAGCTGTTTTTT
CASSSLVTIGELFF
>NA|TRBJ1-1|TRBV7-2|NA
TGTGCCAGCAGCTCGCAAGAAGGGGCGGCGGCTTTCTTT
CASSSQEGAAAFF
>NA|TRBJ1-2|TRBV28|NA
TGTGCCAGCAGTTTGCGGACACATAACTATGGCTACACCTTC
CASSLRTHNYGYTF
>TRBD1|TRBJ1-2|TRBV9|few
TGTGCCAGCAGCCCCTCGGGACAGTTTAACTATGGCTACACCTTC
CASSPSGQFNYGYTF
>TRBD2|TRBJ2-1|TRBV5-5|NA
TGTGCCAGCAGCTCCGTTCTAGTCGGACTAGCTAACTACAATGAGCAGTTCTTC
CASSSVLVGLANYNEQFF
>NA|TRBJ1-5|TRBV12-3/TRBV12-4|NA
TGTGCCAGCAGCAACAGGGATAATCAGCCCCAGCATTTT
CASSNRDNQPQHF
>NA|TRBJ2-5|TRBV6-5|NA
TGTGCCAGCAGAAAGCACGGGGGGCGGTCGGAGACCCAGTACTTC
CASRKHGGRSETQYF
>NA|TRBJ1-5|TRBV3-1/TRBV3-2|NA
TGTGCCAGCAGCCAAGGGGGCGGCAATCAGCCCCAGCATTTT
CASSQGGGNQPQHF
>TRBD1|TRBJ2-2|TRBV7-3|NA
TGTGCCAGCAGCACCGGGGACAGGGGGACCGGGGAGCTGTTTTTT
CASSTGDRGTGELFF
>TRBD2|TRBJ2-2|TRBV4-2|NA
TGTGCCAGCAGCCTCCCGGCAGCGGGAGGCCCGAACACCGGGGAGCTGTTTTTT
CASSLPAAGGPNTGELFF
>TRBD1|TRBJ2-7|TRBV24-1|NA
TGTGCCACCAGTGATTCACAGGGGGCGTTGGAGCAGTACTTC
CATSDSQGALEQYF
>TRBD1|TRBJ2-7|TRBV7-2|few
TGTGCCAGCAGCTCCCGGACAGGCCGCTCCTACGAGCAGTACTTC
CASSSRTGRSYEQYF
>NA|TRBJ2-2|TRBV29-1|NA
TGCAGCGTTGATCGGGGGTCGAACACCGGGGAGCTGTTTTTT
CSVDRGSNTGELFF
>NA|TRBJ2-3|TRBV5-1|NA
TGCGCCAGCAGCTTGGGCGCTTCCTTCACAGATACGCAGTATTTT
CASSLGASFTDTQYF
>NA|TRBJ2-7|TRBV20-1|once
TGCAGTGCTCCCTCCGGACAGAAGCAGTACTTC
CSAPSGQKQYF
>NA|TRBJ2-1|TRBV3-1/TRBV3-2|NA
TGTGCCAGCAGAAGGGACACCCTCTCCTACAATGAGCAGTTCTTC
CASRRDTLSYNEQFF
>NA|TRBJ1-1|TRBV2|few
TGTGCCAGCAGAGCCCCTATTAGACAGAGAAACACTGAAGCTTTCTTT
CASRAPIRQRNTEAFF
>NA|TRBJ2-3|TRBV7-3|NA
TGTGCCAGCAGCCCGGGACATCGGACAGATACGCAGTATTTT
CASSPGHRTDTQYF
>NA|TRBJ2-3|TRBV5-1|NA
TGCGCCAGCAGCTTGGCCGGTCAGGGATATGATACGCAGTATTTT
CASSLAGQGYDTQYF
>NA|TRBJ1-2|TRBV18|NA
TGTGCCAGCTCGCTAACCTACAGGGACTATGGCTACACCTTC
CASSLTYRDYGYTF
>TRBD1|TRBJ2-5|TRBV4-1|NA
TGCGCCAGCAGCCAACACCAGGACAGGGTTGAGACCCAGTACTTC
CASSQHQDRVETQYF
>TRBD2|TRBJ2-7|TRBV6-2/TRBV6-3|NA
TGTGCCAGCAGTTACTCGGGGTTTAGCGGGAGGTGGTACGAGCAGTACTTC
CASSYSGFSGRWYEQYF
>NA|TRBJ2-7|TRBV7-9|few
TGTGCCAGCAGCTTTGGGGGGACGGGTTACGAGCAGTACTTC
CASSFGGTGYEQYF
>TRBD1|TRBJ2-7|TRBV4-1|NA
TGCGCCAGCAGCCAGCCGGGACAGCGAACCTACGAGCAGTACTTC
CASSQPGQRTYEQYF
>TRBD2|TRBJ2-1|TRBV19|NA
TGTGCCAGTAGTATAGTACTAGCGGGAGGGTACAATGAGCAGTTCTTC
CASSIVLAGGYNEQFF
>TRBD2|TRBJ2-1|TRBV25-1|NA
TGTGCCAGCGGCTCGGGGGGGTCCTACAATGAGCAGTTCTTC
CASGSGGSYNEQFF
>NA|TRBJ1-6|TRBV12-3/TRBV12-4|NA
TGTGCCAGCAGTCCCCGGGGGAATTCACCCCTCCACTTT
CASSPRGNSPLHF
>TRBD2|TRBJ2-2|TRBV5-1|NA
TGCGCCAGCAGCTCCCCCCCGGCGGGAGCAGTTGACGGGGAGCTGTTTTTT
CASSSPPAGAVDGELFF
>TRBD1|TRBJ1-2|TRBV7-9|NA
TGTGCCAGCAGCCGGACAGGGGTTGGCTACACCTTC
CASSRTGVGYTF